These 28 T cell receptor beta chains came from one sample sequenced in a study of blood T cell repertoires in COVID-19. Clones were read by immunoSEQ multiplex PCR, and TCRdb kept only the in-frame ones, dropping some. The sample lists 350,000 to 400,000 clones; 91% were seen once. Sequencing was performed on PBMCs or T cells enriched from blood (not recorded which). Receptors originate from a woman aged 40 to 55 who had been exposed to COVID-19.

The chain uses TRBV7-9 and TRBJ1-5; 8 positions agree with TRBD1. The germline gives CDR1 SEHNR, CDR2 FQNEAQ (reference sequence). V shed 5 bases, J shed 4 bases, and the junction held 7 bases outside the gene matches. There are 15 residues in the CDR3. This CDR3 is CASSAQGARNQPQHF. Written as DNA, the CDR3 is TGTGCCAGCAGCGCCCAGGGGGCGAGGAATCAGCCCCAGCATTTT.

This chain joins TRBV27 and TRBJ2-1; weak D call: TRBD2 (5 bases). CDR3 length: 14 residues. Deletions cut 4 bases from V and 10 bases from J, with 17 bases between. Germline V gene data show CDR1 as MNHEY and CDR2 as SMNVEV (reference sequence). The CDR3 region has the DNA TGTGCCAGCAGTTACCAGCGGCCTACAGTGGAGCAGTTCTTC. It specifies CASSYQRPTVEQFF.

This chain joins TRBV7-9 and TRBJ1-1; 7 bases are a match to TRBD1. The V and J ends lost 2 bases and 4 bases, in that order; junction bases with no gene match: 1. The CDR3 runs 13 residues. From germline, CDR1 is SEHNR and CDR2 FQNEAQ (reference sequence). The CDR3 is CASSLTGATEAFF. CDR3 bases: TGTGCCAGCAGCTTAACAGGGGCCACTGAAGCTTTCTTT.

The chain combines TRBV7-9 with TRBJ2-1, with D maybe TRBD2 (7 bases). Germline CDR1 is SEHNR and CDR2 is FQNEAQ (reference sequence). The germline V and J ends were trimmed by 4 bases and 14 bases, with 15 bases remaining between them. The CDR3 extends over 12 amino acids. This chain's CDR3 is CASSSGGTPEFF. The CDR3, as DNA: TGTGCCAGCAGCTCGGGGGGCACCCCGGAGTTCTTC.

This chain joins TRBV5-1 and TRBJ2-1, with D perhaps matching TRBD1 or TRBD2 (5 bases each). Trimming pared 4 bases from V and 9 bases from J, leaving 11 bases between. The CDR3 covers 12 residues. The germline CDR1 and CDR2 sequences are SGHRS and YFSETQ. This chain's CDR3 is CASSLGETEQFF. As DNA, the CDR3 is TGCGCCAGCAGCCTGGGGGAGACTGAGCAGTTCTTC.

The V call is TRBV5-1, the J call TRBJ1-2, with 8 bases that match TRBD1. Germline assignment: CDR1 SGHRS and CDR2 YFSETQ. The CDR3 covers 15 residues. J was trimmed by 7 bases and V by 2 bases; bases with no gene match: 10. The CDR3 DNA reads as TGCGCCAGCAGCTTACTCGGACAGGGACCCTTTGGCTACACCTTC. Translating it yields CASSLLGQGPFGYTF.

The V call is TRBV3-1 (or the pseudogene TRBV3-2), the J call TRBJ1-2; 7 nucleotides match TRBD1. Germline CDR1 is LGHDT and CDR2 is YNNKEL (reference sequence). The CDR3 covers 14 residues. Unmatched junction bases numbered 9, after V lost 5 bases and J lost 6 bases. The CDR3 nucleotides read TGTGCCAGCAGCAGCCTACAGGGGCGGCATGGCTACACCTTC. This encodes CASSSLQGRHGYTF.

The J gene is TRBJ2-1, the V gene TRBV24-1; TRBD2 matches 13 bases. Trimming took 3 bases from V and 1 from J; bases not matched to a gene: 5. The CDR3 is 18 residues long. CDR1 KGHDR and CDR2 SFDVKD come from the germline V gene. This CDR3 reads CATSDARLAGGSYNEQFF. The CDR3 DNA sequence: TGTGCCACCAGTGATGCCCGACTAGCGGGAGGTTCCTACAATGAGCAGTTCTTC.

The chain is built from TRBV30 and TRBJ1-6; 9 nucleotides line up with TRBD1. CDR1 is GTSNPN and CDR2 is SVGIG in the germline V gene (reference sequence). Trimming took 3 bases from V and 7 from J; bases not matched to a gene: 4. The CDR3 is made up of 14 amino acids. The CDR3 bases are TGTGCCTGGAGGGGGGACAGGGTGAATTCACCCCTCCACTTT. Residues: CAWRGDRVNSPLHF.

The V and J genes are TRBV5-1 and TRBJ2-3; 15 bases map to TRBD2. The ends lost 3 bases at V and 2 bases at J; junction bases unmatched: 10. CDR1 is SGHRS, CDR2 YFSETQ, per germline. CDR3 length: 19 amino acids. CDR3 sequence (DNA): TGCGCCAGCAGCTCCGGACTAGCGGGGGGGCCTAGCATCACAGATACGCAGTATTTT. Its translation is CASSSGLAGGPSITDTQYF.

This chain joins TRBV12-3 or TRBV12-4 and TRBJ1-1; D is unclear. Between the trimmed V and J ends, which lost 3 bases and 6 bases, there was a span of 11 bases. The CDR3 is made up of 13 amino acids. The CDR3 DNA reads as TGTGCCAGCAGTTTTTTCCGGAGGGCTGAAGCTTTCTTT. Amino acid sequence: CASSFFRRAEAFF.

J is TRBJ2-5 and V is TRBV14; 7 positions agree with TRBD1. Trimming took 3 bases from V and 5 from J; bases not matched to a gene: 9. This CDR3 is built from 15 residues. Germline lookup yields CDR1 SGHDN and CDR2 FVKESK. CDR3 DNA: TGTGCCAGCAGCCATGCCACAGGGGCCGGGGAGACCCAGTACTTC. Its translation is CASSHATGAGETQYF.

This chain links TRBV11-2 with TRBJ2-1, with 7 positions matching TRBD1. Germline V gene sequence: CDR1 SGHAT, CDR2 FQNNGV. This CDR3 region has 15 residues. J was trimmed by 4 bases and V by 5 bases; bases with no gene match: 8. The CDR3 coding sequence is TGTGCCAGCAGCCCCCGGGACAGCCGATACAATGAGCAGTTCTTC. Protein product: CASSPRDSRYNEQFF. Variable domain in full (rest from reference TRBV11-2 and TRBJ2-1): EAGVAQSPRYKIIEKRQSVAFWCNPISGHATLYWYQQILGQGPKLLIQFQNNGVVDDSQLPKDRFSAERLKGVDSTLKIQPAKLEDSAVYLCASSPRDSRYNEQFFGPGTRLTVL.

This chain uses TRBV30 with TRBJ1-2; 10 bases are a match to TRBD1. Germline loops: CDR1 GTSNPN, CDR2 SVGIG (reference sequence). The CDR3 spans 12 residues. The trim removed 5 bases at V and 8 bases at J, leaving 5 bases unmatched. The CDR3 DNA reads TGTGCCTGGGGGGGGACAGGGGAAGGCTACACCTTC. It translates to CAWGGTGEGYTF.

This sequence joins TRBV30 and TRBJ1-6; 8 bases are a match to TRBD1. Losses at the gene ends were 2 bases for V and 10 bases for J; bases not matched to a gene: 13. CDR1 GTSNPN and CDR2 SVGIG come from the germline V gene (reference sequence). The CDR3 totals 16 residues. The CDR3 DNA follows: TGTGCCTGGAGTCCGACAGGGGCAAGATTTAACTCACCCCTCCACTTT. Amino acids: CAWSPTGARFNSPLHF.

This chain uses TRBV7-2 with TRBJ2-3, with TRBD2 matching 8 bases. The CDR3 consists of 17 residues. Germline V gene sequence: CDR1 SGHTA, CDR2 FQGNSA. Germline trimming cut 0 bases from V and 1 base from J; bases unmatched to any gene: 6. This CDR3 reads CASSLALSGRGTDTQYF. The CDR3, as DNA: TGTGCCAGCAGCTTAGCGTTGAGCGGGAGAGGCACAGATACGCAGTATTTT.

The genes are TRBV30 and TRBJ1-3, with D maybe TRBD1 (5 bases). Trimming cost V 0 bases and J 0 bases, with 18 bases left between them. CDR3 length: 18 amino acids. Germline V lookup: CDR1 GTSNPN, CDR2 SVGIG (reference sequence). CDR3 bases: TGTGCCTGGAGTGTAAGGCTTTGGGGCAGGGACTCTGGAAACACCATATATTTT. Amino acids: CAWSVRLWGRDSGNTIYF.

The CDR3 DNA reads as TGTGCCAGTAGTAATAGTGCGGGAGTAGAGTATTTT. Protein product: CASSNSAGVEYF. This chain links TRBV19 with TRBJ2-3; 7 bases align to TRBD2. V lost 4 bases, J lost 13 bases, and 8 bases stayed unmatched. Germline V gives CDR1 LNHDA, CDR2 SQIVND (reference sequence). The CDR3 spans 12 residues.

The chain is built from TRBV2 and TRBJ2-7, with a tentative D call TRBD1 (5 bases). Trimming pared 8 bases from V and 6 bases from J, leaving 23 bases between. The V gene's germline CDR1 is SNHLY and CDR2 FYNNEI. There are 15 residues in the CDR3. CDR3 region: CASGPRRGLRPEQYF. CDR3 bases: TGTGCCAGCGGCCCCCGTAGGGGCCTAAGGCCCGAGCAGTACTTC.

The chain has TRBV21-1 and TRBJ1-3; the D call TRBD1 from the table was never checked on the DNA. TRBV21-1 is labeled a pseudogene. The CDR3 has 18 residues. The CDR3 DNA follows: TGTGCCAGCAGCAAAGGGACAGGGAACTTCTACTCTGGAAACACCATATATTTT. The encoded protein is CASSKGTGNFYSGNTIYF.

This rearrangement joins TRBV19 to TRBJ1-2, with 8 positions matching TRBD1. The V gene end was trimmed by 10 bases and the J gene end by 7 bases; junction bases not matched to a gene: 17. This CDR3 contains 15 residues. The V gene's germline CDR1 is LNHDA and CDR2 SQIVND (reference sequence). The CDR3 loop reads CATQAPPTGVSGYTF. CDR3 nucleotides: TGTGCCACCCAGGCCCCCCCGACAGGGGTTAGTGGCTACACCTTC. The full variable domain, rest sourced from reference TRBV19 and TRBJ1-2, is DGGITQSPKYLFRKEGQNVTLSCEQNLNHDAMYWYRQDPGQGLRLIYYSQIVNDFQKGDIAEGYSVSREKKESFPLTVTSAQKNPTAFYLCATQAPPTGVSGYTFGSGTRLTVV.

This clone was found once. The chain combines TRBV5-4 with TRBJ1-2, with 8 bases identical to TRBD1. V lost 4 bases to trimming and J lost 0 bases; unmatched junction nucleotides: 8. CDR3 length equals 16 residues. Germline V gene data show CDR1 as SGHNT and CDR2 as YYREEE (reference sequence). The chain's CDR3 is CASSPEGQVPNYGYTF. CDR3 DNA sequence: TGTGCCAGCAGCCCGGAGGGACAGGTTCCTAACTATGGCTACACCTTC.

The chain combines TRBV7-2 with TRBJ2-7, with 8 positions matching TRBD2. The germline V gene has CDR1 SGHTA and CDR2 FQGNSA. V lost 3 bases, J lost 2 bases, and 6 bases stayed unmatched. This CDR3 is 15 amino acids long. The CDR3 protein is CASSLGIAGTYEQYF. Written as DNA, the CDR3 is TGTGCCAGCAGCTTGGGAATAGCGGGAACCTACGAGCAGTACTTC.

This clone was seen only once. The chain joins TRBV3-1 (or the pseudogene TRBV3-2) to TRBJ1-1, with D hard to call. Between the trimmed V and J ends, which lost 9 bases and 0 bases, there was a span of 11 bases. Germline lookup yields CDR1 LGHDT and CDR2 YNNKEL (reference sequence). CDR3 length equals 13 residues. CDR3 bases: TGTGCCAGTGCCCTTTCAGTGAACACTGAAGCTTTCTTT. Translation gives CASALSVNTEAFF.

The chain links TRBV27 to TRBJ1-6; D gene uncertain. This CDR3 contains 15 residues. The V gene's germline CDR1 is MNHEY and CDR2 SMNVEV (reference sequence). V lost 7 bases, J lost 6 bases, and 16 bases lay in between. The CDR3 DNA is TGTGCCAGCACTAGGAGGTGGGGTTCTAATTCACCCCTCCACTTT. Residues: CASTRRWGSNSPLHF.

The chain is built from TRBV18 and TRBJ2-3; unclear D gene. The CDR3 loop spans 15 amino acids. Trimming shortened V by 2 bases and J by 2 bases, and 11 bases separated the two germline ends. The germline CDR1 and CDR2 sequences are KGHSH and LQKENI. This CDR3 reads CASSPFRGYTDTQYF. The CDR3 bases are TGTGCCAGCTCACCATTTAGAGGCTACACAGATACGCAGTATTTT. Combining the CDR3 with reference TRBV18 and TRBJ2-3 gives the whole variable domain NAGVMQNPRHLVRRRGQEARLRCSPMKGHSHVYWYRQLPEEGLKFMVYLQKENIIDESGMPKERFSAEFPKEGPSILRIQQVVRGDSAAYFCASSPFRGYTDTQYFGPGTRLTVL.

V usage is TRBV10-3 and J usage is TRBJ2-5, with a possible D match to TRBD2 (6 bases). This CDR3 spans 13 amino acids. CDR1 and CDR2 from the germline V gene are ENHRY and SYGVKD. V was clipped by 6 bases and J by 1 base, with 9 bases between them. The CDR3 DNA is TGTGCCATCAGCCTTAGCGGCCAAGAGACCCAGTACTTC. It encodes CAISLSGQETQYF.

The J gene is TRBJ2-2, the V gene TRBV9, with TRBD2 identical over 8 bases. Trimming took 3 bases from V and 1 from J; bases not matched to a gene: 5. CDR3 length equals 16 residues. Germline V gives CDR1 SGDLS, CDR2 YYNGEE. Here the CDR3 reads CASSARLALNTGELFF. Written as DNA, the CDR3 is TGTGCCAGCAGCGCCCGACTAGCGCTGAACACCGGGGAGCTGTTTTTT. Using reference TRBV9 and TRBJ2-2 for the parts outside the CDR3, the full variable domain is DSGVTQTPKHLITATGQRVTLRCSPRSGDLSVYWYQQSLDQGLQFLIQYYNGEERAKGNILERFSAQQFPDLHSELNLSSLELGDSALYFCASSARLALNTGELFFGEGSRLTVL.